The entry below gives a single T cell receptor (beta chain) sequence along with its context. This sample stems from a study of T cell changes during pregnancy in multiple sclerosis. Unmatched junction bases numbered 7, after V lost 3 bases and J lost 5 bases. This CDR3 region has 15 residues. Germline-derived CDR1 and CDR2 are SGHDT and YYEEEE. Method: immunoSEQ multiplex PCR; TCRdb's copy keeps in-frame clones and lacks some. The sample contains 40,000 or so clones, over 90% of which appear only once. The chain carries TRBV5-6 and TRBJ1-1; 10 bases match TRBD1. The origin of this receptor is a female donor in good health, enrolled as a control in a pregnancy study. Source: CD4+ T cells from peripheral blood mononuclear cells, taken after pregnancy. The CDR3 DNA reads TGTGCCAGCAGCTCTAGACAGGGGGCTGGAACTGAAGCTTTCTTT. Amino acid sequence: CASSSRQGAGTEAFF. Together with reference TRBV5-6 and TRBJ1-1, the CDR3 gives the full variable domain: DAGVTQSPTHLIKTRGQQVTLRCSPKSGHDTVSWYQQALGQGPQFIFQYYEEEERQRGNFPDRFSGHQFPNYSSELNVNALLLGDSALYLCASSSRQGAGTEAFFGQGTRLTVV.